This T cell receptor (beta chain) was captured in a study of T cell responses to AZD1222 COVID-19 vaccine (dated by TCRdb to the early 2020s). Notes on the research overall: Because spike-specific TCR depth and breadth did not differ between the two schedules, AZD1222 recipients who got a second dose at roughly 4 weeks were pooled with those who got a second dose at roughly 12 weeks. TCR sequencing was performed for about 250 trial participants, of whom about 210 were given two doses of AZD1222 and around 25 were given two doses of MenACWY control vaccine. Trial participants were enrolled into age subgroups of 18-55, 56-69 and 70-plus years, which contained about 150, 28 and 57 TCR-sequenced participants, respectively.

Reading from cysteine to phenylalanine, the CDR3 counts 13 amino acids. The retained sequence is limited to the CDR3, 39 bases, with the frame set at the first base. For CDR1 and CDR2, the germline V gene (reference sequence) lists LNHDA and SQIVND. Trimming removed 0 bases from V and 7 bases from J, leaving 7 bases between the germline ends. Of note for this clone: The antigen it recognizes is unknown. Base-call qualities are not available, and no considerably larger clone is one nucleotide away.

Explained via the paper, the time point label denotes: baseline before first vaccination. Samples from vaccinated people were obtained from the UK trials COV001 and COV002, which included a single-blind randomized controlled phase 2/3 trial of AZD1222 (ChAdOx1 nCoV-19) in healthy adults. Trial participant PBMC samples were collected at day 0 and day 28 after the second dose for TCRbeta chain sequencing. General conclusions and limits of the study: Conclusions about previously exposed vaccinees are limited because only six or seven AZD1222 recipients were SARS-CoV-2 seropositive at baseline. Because no day 14 peak-response samples were available, the repertoires could be characterized only after the peak T cell response. Epitopes outside the regions mutated in the B.1.351 and B.1.1.7 variants were reportedly recognized by nearly half of the unique spike-specific TCRs. Vaccine-associated CD4 TCRs spanned the whole spike protein, with dominant responses in regions 160-218 and 743-854. Participants were mostly white British and included more females than males, and it was suggested by the authors that clonal diversity may have been underestimated. A significant rise in spike-specific TCR breadth and depth was observed after two AZD1222 doses relative to day 0 and relative to MenACWY recipients. In the small 56-69-year group, the increase in depth fell short of significance, most likely because of low power.

The CDR3 regions of human TCRbeta chains were analyzed by immunosequencing. Turning to the authors' computational methods: TCRs in the repertoires were matched against a reference library of SARS-CoV-2-specific TCRs that had been generated with the MIRA antigen-specificity platform. Breadth was defined as the fraction of unique TCRs that were SARS-CoV-2-associated, and depth was defined as the fraction of total T cells that were SARS-CoV-2-associated. Using the MIRA data, each spike-specific TCR was mapped to the spike region that the TCR reacts to and placed in a CD4 or CD8 class. Log10-transformed breadth and depth values were compared by one-way ANOVA with Sidak's multiple comparisons tests. TCRdb took this table from immuneACCESS and kept in-frame rearrangements with V and J called. Such tables lack part of the clones; where checked against another copy, unresolved V genes explain under half of the gap, and the rest is unexplained. V, J and clone size reflect that table, while D and trimming were determined from the DNA. The sample table records about 60,000 clones; more than 75% of these occur just once. The ten biggest clones cover 16% of the sample.

Material: peripheral blood, obtained on day 0 of AZD1222 vaccination. The clonotype originates from an adult in good health. This chain joins TRBV19 to TRBJ2-1; the D gene is unclear. The sequenced DNA: TGTGCCAGTAGTATAGATATAGGGAATGAGCAGTTCTTC. Protein translation: CASSIDIGNEQFF.